This T cell receptor beta chain emerged from a study of cytomegalovirus exposure and HLA in healthy donors. Study-level information: As released early, the data held about 85 million unique TCRs from HLA-typed donors. The study, taken as a whole, reports: In an earlier analysis, about 90% or about 30%: the productive usage of most TCR beta V segments. A cluster of highly shared sequence variants was likely a sequencing artifact.

This CDR3 is built from 15 residues. Germline CDR1 SGHTA, CDR2 FQGNSA. Trimming removed 0 bases from V and 5 bases from J, with 11 bases in between. A note on this clone: No antigen is known for it.

The primer mix had 60 Vbeta and 13 Jbeta primers. In the original processing: Some 10 million of some 80 million unique TCR beta chains were shared, per a later count. TCRdb's table, derived via immunoSEQ multiplex PCR, lists solely in-frame clones and lacks some. V, J and clone size are taken as reported in that table, and D and trimming were inferred from the DNA itself. The sample carries approximately 59,000 clones, almost 80% recorded once. The chain carries TRBV7-2 and TRBJ1-5; D gene unclear. The specimen was PBMCs. The TCR comes from a girl aged 10 to 17 in good health and CMV-seropositive. CDR3 DNA: TGTGCCAGCAGCTTAGCGAGGTCCGGTGATCAGCCCCAGCATTTT. Its protein product is CASSLARSGDQPQHF.